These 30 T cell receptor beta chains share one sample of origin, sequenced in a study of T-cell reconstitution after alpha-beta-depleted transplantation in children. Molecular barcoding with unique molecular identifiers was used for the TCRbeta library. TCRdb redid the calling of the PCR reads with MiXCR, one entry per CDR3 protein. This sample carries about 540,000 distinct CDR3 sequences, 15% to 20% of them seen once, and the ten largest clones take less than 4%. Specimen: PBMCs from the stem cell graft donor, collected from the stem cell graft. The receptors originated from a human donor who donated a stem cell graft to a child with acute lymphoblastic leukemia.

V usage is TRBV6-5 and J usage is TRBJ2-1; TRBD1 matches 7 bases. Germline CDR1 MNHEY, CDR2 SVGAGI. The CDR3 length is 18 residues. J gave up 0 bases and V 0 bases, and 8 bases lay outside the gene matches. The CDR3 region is CASSYSNRGPSSYNEQFF. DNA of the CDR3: TGTGCCAGCAGTTACTCGAACAGGGGACCCAGCTCCTACAATGAGCAGTTCTTC.

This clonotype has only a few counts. The CDR3 loop reads CASSLALSNPSYEQYF. DNA of the CDR3: TGTGCCAGCAGCTTAGCGCTTTCCAACCCCTCCTACGAGCAGTACTTC. The V and J genes are TRBV7-9 and TRBJ2-7; unclear D gene. The germline CDR1 and CDR2 sequences are SEHNR and FQNEAQ (reference sequence). V was pared by 0 bases and J by 0 bases, with 12 bases between. The CDR3 consists of 16 residues.

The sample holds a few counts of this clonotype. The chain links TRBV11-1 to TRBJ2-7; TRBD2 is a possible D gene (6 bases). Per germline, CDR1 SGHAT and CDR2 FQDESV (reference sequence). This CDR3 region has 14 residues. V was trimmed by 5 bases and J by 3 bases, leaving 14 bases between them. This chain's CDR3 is CASSPGRGYYEQYF. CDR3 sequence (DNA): TGTGCCAGCAGCCCGGGACGGGGGTACTACGAGCAGTACTTC. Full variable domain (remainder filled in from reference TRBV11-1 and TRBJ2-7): EAEVAQSPRYKITEKSQAVAFWCDPISGHATLYWYRQILGQGPELLVQFQDESVVDDSQLPKDRFSAERLKGVDSTLKIQPAELGDSAMYLCASSPGRGYYEQYFGPGTRLTVT.

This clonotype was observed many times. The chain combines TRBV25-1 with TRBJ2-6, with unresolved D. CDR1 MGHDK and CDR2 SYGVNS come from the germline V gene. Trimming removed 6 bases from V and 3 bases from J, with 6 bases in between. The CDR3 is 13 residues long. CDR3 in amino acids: CASRPGGANVLTF. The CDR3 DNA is TGTGCCAGCAGGCCAGGTGGGGCCAACGTCCTGACTTTC.

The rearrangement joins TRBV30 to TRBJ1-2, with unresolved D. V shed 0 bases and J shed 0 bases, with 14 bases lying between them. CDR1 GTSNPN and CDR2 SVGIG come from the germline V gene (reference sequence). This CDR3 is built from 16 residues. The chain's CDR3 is CAWSVGVLGPNYGYTF. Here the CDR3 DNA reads TGTGCCTGGAGTGTCGGCGTTCTAGGTCCTAACTATGGCTACACCTTC.

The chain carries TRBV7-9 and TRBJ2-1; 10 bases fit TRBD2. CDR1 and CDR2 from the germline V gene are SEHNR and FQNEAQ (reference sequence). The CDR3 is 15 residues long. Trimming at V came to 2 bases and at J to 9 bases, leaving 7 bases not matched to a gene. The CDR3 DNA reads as TGTGCCAGCAGCTTACTAGCGGGAGAACGAATTGAGCAGTTCTTC. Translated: CASSLLAGERIEQFF. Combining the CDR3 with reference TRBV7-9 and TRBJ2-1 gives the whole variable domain DTGVSQNPRHKITKRGQNVTFRCDPISEHNRLYWYRQTLGQGPEFLTYFQNEAQLEKSRLLSDRFSAERPKGSFSTLEIQRTEQGDSAMYLCASSLLAGERIEQFFGPGTRLTVL.

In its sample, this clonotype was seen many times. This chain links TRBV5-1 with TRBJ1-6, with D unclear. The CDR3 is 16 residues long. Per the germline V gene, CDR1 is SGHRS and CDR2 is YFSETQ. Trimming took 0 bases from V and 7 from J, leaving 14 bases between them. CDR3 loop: CASSLEWIDGNSPLHF. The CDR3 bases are TGCGCCAGCAGCTTGGAGTGGATAGATGGGAATTCACCCCTCCACTTT.

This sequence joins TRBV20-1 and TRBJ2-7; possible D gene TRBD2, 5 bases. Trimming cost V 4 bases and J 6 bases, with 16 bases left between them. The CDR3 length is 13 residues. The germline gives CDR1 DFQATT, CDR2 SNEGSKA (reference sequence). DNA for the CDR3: TGCAGTGCTACCACACTCGGACTTTCCGAGCAGTACTTC. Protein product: CSATTLGLSEQYF.

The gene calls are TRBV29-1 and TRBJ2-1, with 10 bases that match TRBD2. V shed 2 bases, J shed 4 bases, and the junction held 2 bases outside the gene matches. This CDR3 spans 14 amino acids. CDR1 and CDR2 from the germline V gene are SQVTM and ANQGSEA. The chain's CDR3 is CSVESGRGYNEQFF. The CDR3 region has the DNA TGCAGCGTTGAAAGCGGGAGGGGTTACAATGAGCAGTTCTTC.

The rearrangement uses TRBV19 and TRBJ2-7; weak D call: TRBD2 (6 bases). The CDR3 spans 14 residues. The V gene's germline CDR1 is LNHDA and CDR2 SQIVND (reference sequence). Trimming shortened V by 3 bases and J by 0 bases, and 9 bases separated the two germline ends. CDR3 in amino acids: CASSMAGLSYEQYF. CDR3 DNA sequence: TGTGCCAGTAGTATGGCGGGGCTCTCCTACGAGCAGTACTTC.

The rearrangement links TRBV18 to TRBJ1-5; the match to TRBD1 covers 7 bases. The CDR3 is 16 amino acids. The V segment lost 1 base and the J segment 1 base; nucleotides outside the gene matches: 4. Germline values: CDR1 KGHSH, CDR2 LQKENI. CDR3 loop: CASSPLGQASNQPQHF. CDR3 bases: TGTGCCAGCTCACCACTTGGACAGGCGAGCAATCAGCCCCAGCATTTT.

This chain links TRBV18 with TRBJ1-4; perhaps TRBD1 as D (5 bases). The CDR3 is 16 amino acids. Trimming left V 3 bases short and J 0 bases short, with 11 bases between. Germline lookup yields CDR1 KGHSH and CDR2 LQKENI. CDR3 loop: CASSPGHGATNEKLFF. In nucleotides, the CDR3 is TGTGCCAGCTCACCTGGACACGGTGCAACTAATGAAAAACTGTTTTTT.

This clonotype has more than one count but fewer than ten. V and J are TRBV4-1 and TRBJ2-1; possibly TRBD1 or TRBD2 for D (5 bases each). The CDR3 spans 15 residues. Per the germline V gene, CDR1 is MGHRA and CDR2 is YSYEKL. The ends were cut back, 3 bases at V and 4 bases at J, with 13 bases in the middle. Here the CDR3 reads CASSQGPGSYNEQFF. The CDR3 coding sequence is TGCGCCAGCAGCCAGGGGCCTGGGAGTTACAATGAGCAGTTCTTC.

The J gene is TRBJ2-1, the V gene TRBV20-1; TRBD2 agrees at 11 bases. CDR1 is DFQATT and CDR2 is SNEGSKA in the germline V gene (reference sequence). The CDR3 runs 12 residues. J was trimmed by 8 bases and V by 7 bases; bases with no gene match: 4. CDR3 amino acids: CSELAGVDEQFF. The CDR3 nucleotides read TGCAGTGAACTAGCGGGAGTCGATGAGCAGTTCTTC.

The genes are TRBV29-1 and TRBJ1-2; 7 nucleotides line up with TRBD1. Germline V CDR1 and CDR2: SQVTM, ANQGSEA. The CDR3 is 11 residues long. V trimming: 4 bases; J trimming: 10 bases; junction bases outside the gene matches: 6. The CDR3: CSVGPGQIYTF. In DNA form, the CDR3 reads TGCAGCGTTGGTCCGGGACAGATCTACACCTTC.

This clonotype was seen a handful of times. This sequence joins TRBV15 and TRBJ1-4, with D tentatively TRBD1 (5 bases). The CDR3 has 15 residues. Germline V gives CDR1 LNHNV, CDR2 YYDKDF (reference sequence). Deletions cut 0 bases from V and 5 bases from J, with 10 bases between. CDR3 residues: CATSRDGSGNEKLFF. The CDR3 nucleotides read TGTGCCACCAGCAGAGATGGATCAGGGAATGAAAAACTGTTTTTT.

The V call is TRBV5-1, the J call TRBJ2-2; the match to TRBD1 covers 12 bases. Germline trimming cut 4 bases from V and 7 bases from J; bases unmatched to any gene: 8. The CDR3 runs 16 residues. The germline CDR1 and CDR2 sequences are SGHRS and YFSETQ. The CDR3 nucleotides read TGCGCCAGCAGCCCGGGACAGGGGGCGATCGGCGGGGAGCTGTTTTTT. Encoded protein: CASSPGQGAIGGELFF.

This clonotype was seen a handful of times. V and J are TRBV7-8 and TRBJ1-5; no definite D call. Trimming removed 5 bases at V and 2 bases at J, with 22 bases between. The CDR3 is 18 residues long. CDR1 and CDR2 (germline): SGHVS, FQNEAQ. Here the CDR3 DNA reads TGTGCCAGCAGCACTTTACGGACCCCCTTTGGGGGCAATCAGCCCCAGCATTTT. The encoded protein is CASSTLRTPFGGNQPQHF.

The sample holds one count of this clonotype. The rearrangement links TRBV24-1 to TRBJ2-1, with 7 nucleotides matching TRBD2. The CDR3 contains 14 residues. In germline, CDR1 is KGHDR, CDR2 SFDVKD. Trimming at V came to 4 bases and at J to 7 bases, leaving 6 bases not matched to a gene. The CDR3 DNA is TGTGCCACCAGTGAGGCGGGAGAGGGAAATGAGCAGTTCTTC. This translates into CATSEAGEGNEQFF.

This chain's CDR3 is CASSLFSHSYNSPLHF. For the CDR3, the DNA is TGTGCCAGCAGCTTATTTTCGCACTCCTATAATTCACCCCTCCACTTT. The rearrangement uses TRBV13 and TRBJ1-6; D is undetermined. V was shortened by 2 bases and J by 0 bases, with 8 bases between the two germline ends. Germline V gene sequence: CDR1 PRHDT, CDR2 FYEKMQ (reference sequence). This CDR3 has 16 amino acids.

CDR3: CASSHLRGQGYGYTF. The CDR3 region has the DNA TGTGCCAGCTCACACCTTAGAGGTCAGGGGTATGGCTACACCTTC. V usage is TRBV18 and J usage is TRBJ1-2, with D possibly being TRBD1 (6 bases). The CDR3 length is 15 residues. V gave up 4 bases and J gave up 5 bases, with 17 bases separating them. CDR1 is KGHSH and CDR2 is LQKENI in the germline V gene.

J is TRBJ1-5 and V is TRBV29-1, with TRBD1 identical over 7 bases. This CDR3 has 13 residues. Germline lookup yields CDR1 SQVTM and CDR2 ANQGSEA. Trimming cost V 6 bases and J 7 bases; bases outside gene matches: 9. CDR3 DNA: TGCAGCGTCCAGACAGGGTACGAGCAGCCCCAGCATTTT. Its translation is CSVQTGYEQPQHF.

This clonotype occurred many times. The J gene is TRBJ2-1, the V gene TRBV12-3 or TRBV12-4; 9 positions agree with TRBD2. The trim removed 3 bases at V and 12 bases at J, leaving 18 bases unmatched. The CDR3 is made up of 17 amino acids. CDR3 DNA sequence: TGTGCCAGCAGTTTTGGGCCAGGGACTAGCCGAAATTATGTGCAGTTCTTC. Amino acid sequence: CASSFGPGTSRNYVQFF.

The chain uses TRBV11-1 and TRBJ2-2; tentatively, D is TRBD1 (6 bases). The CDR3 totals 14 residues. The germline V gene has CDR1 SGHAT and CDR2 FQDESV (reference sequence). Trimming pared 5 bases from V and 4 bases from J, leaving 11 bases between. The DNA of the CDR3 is TGTGCCAGCAGCGGGGGCTCGAGCACCGGGGAGCTGTTTTTT. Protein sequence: CASSGGSSTGELFF.

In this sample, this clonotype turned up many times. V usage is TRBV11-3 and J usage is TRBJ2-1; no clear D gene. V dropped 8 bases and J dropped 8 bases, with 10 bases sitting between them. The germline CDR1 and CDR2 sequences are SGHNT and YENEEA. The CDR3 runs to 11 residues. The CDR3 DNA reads TGTGCCAGCTCGCGGAGCGATGAGCAGTTCTTC. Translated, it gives CASSRSDEQFF.

The CDR3 region has the DNA TGTGCCAGCAGCATAGGGGACAGATACACCGGGGAGCTGTTTTTT. This translates into CASSIGDRYTGELFF. V usage is TRBV7-9 and J usage is TRBJ2-2; 7 bases fit TRBD1. This CDR3 has 15 amino acids. Germline V gene lookup returns CDR1 SEHNR and CDR2 FQNEAQ (reference sequence). The V and J ends lost 5 bases and 3 bases, in that order; junction bases with no gene match: 6.

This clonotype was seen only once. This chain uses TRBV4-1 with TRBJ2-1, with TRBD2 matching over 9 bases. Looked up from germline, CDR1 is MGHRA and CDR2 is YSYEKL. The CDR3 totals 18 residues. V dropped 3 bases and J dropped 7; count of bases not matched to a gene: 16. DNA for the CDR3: TGCGCCAGCAGCCAGGGCTCGTTTAGCGGGAGAGGCCAAAATGAGCAGTTCTTC. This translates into CASSQGSFSGRGQNEQFF.

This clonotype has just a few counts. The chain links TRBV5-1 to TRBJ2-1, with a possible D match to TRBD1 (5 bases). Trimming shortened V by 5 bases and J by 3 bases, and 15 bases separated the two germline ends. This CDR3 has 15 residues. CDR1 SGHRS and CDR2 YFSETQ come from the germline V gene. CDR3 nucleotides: TGCGCCAGCAGAATGACAGACCTCTTCTACAATGAGCAGTTCTTC. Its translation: CASRMTDLFYNEQFF.

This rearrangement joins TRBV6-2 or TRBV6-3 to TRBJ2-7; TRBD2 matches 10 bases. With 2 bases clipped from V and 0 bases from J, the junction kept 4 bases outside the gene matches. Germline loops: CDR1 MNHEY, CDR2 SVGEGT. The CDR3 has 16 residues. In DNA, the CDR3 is TGTGCCAGCAGTTACAGCAGCGGGAGGGTCTCCTACGAGCAGTACTTC. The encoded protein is CASSYSSGRVSYEQYF.

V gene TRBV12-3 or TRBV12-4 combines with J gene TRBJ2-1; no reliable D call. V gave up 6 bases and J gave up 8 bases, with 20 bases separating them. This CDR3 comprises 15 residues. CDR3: CASSPRLSPTDEQFF. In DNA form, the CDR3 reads TGTGCCAGCAGCCCTAGACTTAGCCCTACGGATGAGCAGTTCTTC.